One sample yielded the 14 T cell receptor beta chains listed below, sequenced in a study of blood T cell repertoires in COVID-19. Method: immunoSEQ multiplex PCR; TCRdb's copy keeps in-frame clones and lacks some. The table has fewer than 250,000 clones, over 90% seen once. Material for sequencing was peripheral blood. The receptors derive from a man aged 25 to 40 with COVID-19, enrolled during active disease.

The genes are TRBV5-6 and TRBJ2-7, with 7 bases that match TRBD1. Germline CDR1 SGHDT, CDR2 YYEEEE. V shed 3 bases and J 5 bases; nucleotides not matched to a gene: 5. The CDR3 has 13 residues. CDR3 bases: TGTGCCAGCAGCTGGGGGACAGCGGACGAGCAGTACTTC. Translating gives CASSWGTADEQYF. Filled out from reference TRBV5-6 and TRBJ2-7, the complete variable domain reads DAGVTQSPTHLIKTRGQQVTLRCSPKSGHDTVSWYQQALGQGPQFIFQYYEEEERQRGNFPDRFSGHQFPNYSSELNVNALLLGDSALYLCASSWGTADEQYFGPGTRLTVT.

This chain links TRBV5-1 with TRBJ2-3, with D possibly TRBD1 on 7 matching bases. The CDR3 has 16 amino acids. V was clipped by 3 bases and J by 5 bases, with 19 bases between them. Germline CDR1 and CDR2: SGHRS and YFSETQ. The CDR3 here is CASSWGDRDSRDTQYF. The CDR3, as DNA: TGCGCCAGCAGCTGGGGGGACCGGGACAGTAGAGATACGCAGTATTTT.

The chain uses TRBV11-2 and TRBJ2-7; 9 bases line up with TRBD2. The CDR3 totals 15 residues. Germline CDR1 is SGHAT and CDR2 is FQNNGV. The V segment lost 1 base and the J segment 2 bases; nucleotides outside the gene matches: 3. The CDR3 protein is CASSLGLAGTYEQYF. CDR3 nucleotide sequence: TGTGCCAGCAGCTTAGGCCTAGCGGGGACCTACGAGCAGTACTTC.

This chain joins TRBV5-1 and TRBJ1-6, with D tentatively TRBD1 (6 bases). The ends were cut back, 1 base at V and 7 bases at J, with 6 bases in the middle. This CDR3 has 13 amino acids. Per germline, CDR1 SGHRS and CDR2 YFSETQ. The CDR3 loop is CASSLTGNSPLHF. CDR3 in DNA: TGCGCCAGCAGCTTGACAGGGAATTCACCCCTCCACTTT.

CDR3 DNA: TGTGCCATCAAGGGACAGGGGGCCGGCAGTGGTAATTCACCCCTCCACTTT. Translation gives CAIKGQGAGSGNSPLHF. The chain couples TRBV10-3 to TRBJ1-6, with 12 bases lining up with TRBD1. CDR3 length equals 17 residues. CDR1 and CDR2 (germline): ENHRY, SYGVKD. Germline trimming cut 7 bases from V and 6 bases from J; bases unmatched to any gene: 10.

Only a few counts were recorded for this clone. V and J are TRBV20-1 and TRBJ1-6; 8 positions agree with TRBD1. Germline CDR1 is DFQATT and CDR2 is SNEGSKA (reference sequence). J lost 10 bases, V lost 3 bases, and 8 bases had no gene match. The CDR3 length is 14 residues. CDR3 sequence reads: CSASMGTGGSPLHF. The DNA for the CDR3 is TGCAGTGCTAGTATGGGGACAGGAGGATCACCCCTCCACTTT.

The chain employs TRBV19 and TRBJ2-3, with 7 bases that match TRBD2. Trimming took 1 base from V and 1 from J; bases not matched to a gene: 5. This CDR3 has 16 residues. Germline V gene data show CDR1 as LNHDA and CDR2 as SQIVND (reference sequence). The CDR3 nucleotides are TGTGCCAGTAGTATAGCGGGGGGAGGGGGCACAGATACGCAGTATTTT. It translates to CASSIAGGGGTDTQYF.

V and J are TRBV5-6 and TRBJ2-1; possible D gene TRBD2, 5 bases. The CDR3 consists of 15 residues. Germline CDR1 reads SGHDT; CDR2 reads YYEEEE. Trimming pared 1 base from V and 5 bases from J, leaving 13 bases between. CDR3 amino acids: CASSLSPTGNNEQFF. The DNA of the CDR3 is TGTGCCAGCAGCTTGTCCCCCACCGGGAACAATGAGCAGTTCTTC.

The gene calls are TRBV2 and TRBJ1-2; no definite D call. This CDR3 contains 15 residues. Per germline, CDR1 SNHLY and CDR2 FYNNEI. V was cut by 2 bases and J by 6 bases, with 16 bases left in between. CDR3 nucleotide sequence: TGTGCCAGCAGTGAAAGGCGGGAGCAGATCCATGGCTACACCTTC. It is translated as CASSERREQIHGYTF.

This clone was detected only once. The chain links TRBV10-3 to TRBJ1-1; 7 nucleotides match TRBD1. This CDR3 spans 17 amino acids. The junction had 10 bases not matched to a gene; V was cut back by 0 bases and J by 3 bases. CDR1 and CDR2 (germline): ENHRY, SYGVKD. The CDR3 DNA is TGTGCCATCAGTGAGTCGCGGGCGACAGGGTTGGACACTGAAGCTTTCTTT. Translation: CAISESRATGLDTEAFF.

CDR3 nucleotides: TGTGCCAGCAGTTACTCGTCAGCGGGGGCCGGGGAGCTGTTTTTT. Translation: CASSYSSAGAGELFF. The chain recombines TRBV6-5 with TRBJ2-2, with 8 bases lining up with TRBD2. Germline CDR1 is MNHEY and CDR2 is SVGAGI. The V segment lost 0 bases and the J segment 6 bases; nucleotides outside the gene matches: 3. This CDR3 comprises 15 residues.

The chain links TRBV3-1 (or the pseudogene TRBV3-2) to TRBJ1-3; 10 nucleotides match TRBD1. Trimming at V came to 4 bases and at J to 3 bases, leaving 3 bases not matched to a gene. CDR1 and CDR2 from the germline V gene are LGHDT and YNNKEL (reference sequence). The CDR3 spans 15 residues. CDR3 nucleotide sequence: TGTGCCAGCAGCCTCGGACAGGGGGGTGGAAACACCATATATTTT. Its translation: CASSLGQGGGNTIYF.

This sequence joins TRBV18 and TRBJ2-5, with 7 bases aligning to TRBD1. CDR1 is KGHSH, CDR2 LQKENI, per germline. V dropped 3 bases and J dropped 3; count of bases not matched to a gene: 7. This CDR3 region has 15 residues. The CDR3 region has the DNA TGTGCCAGCTCACCGGACCGGGACAGAAAAGAGACCCAGTACTTC. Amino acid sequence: CASSPDRDRKETQYF. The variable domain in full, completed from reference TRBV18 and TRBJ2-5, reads NAGVMQNPRHLVRRRGQEARLRCSPMKGHSHVYWYRQLPEEGLKFMVYLQKENIIDESGMPKERFSAEFPKEGPSILRIQQVVRGDSAAYFCASSPDRDRKETQYFGPGTRLLVL.

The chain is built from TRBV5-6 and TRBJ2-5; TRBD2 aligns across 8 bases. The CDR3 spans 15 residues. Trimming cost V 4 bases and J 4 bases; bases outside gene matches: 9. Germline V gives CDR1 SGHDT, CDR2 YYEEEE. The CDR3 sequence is CASSRLGLAGETQYF. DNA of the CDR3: TGTGCCAGCAGCCGCCTTGGACTAGCCGGAGAGACCCAGTACTTC. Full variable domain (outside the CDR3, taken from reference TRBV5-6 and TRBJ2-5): DAGVTQSPTHLIKTRGQQVTLRCSPKSGHDTVSWYQQALGQGPQFIFQYYEEEERQRGNFPDRFSGHQFPNYSSELNVNALLLGDSALYLCASSRLGLAGETQYFGPGTRLLVL.